These T cell receptor beta chains were read from a single sample in a study of blood T cell repertoires in COVID-19. The protocol was immunoSEQ multiplex PCR, while the TCRdb copy is restricted to in-frame clones and leaves out a portion. The profile shows under 150,000 clones, 75% to 90% of them singletons. What was sequenced was PBMCs or T cells enriched from blood (not recorded which). The receptors shown here come from a woman in her forties or fifties who had recovered from COVID-19. CDR3s include the opening cysteine and the closing phenylalanine or tryptophan. A D gene is named only where the DNA matches it firmly. The size entry is marked missing in some rows and otherwise reads once, few, many or a size class.

>TRBV7-7|TRBJ2-1|TRBD2|-
CASSPLGGISYNEQFF
TGTGCTAGCAGCCCCTTGGGGGGGATCTCCTACAATGAGCAGTTCTTC
>TRBV21-1|TRBJ2-3|-|-
CANGAGQGKRGALTDTQYF
TGTGCCAACGGAGCGGGACAGGGTAAAAGGGGGGCCCTCACAGATACGCAGTATTTT
>TRBV28|TRBJ1-5|-|few
CASSFGRVSQPQHF
TGTGCCAGCAGTTTTGGCAGGGTGTCCCAGCCCCAGCATTTT
>TRBV5-4|TRBJ1-5|TRBD1|-
CASSPGQGGNQPQHF
TGTGCCAGCAGCCCGGGACAGGGGGGCAATCAGCCCCAGCATTTT
>TRBV7-2|TRBJ2-5|TRBD2|-
CASSLLGGVVETQYF
TGTGCCAGCAGCCTCCTTGGGGGGGTTGTCGAGACCCAGTACTTC
>TRBV29-1|TRBJ1-2|-|-
CSVGTNYGYTF
TGCAGCGTCGGGACTAACTATGGCTACACCTTC
>TRBV6-5|TRBJ1-4|-|-
CASSRDSGTNEKLFF
TGTGCCAGCAGCCGGGACTCGGGAACTAATGAAAAACTGTTTTTT
>TRBV11-3|TRBJ1-6|-|few
CASSLDPGNSPLHF
TGTGCCAGCAGCTTAGACCCGGGGAATTCACCCCTCCACTTT
>TRBV6-1|TRBJ2-7|TRBD1|-
CASSAQGQGYTYEQYF
TGTGCCAGCAGTGCCCAGGGACAGGGGTATACCTACGAGCAGTACTTC
>TRBV5-6|TRBJ2-1|-|-
CASSFKADSYNEQFF
TGTGCCAGCAGCTTTAAGGCGGACTCCTACAATGAGCAGTTCTTC
>TRBV19|TRBJ2-7|-|-
CASSIANPAYEQYF
TGTGCCAGTAGTATCGCCAATCCGGCCTACGAGCAGTACTTC
>TRBV5-1|TRBJ2-5|TRBD2|-
CASRGTLAGAQETQYF
TGCGCCAGCAGAGGGACCCTAGCGGGGGCCCAAGAGACCCAGTACTTC
>TRBV5-1|TRBJ1-1|-|-
CASSLSDPTEAFF
TGCGCCAGCAGCTTGAGCGACCCCACTGAAGCTTTCTTT
>TRBV6-4|TRBJ2-1|TRBD2|-
CAKKGTSGLSSYNEQFF
TGTGCCAAAAAAGGGACTAGCGGGTTGAGCTCCTACAATGAGCAGTTCTTC
>TRBV6-1|TRBJ2-7|-|-
CASSEPGVSYEQYF
TGTGCCAGCAGTGAACCGGGAGTCTCCTACGAGCAGTACTTC
>TRBV11-2|TRBJ2-2|TRBD1|-
CASSLVPGQETTGELFF
TGTGCCAGCAGCTTAGTACCTGGACAGGAGACCACCGGGGAGCTGTTTTTT
>TRBV7-9|TRBJ1-2|-|-
CASSLGGHGYTF
TGTGCCAGCAGCTTAGGGGGCCATGGCTACACCTTC
>TRBV6-4|TRBJ2-3|-|-
CASRTWRDTQYF
TGTGCCAGCAGGACGTGGAGGGATACGCAGTATTTT
>TRBV5-1|TRBJ1-1|TRBD1|-
CASSWRDRGNTEAFF
TGCGCCAGCAGCTGGAGAGACAGGGGGAACACTGAAGCTTTCTTT
>TRBV12-3/TRBV12-4|TRBJ1-3|-|few
CASSLGAGNTIYF
TGTGCCAGCAGTTTGGGAGCTGGAAACACCATATATTTT
>TRBV4-2|TRBJ2-3|TRBD2|-
CASSQVWRGDTDTQYF
TGTGCCAGCAGCCAAGTTTGGCGGGGGGACACAGATACGCAGTATTTT
>TRBV25-1|TRBJ2-5|-|-
CASSEGYRARGSETQYF
TGTGCCAGCAGTGAAGGGTACAGGGCCAGGGGATCCGAGACCCAGTACTTC
>TRBV3-1/TRBV3-2|TRBJ1-2|TRBD1|-
CASSQLGGQGSGYTF
TGTGCCAGCAGCCAACTGGGCGGACAGGGATCTGGCTACACCTTC
>TRBV6-1|TRBJ1-2|-|-
CASSEAGLVGDYGYTF
TGTGCCAGCAGTGAAGCGGGGTTAGTAGGGGACTATGGCTACACCTTC
>TRBV15|TRBJ1-5|-|-
CATSRVGGVTDQPQHF
TGTGCCACCAGCAGAGTAGGCGGGGTGACAGATCAGCCCCAGCATTTT
>TRBV19|TRBJ1-2|TRBD1|-
CASSIGTGEGYTF
TGTGCCAGTAGTATAGGTACAGGGGAAGGCTACACCTTC
>TRBV7-8|TRBJ1-1|-|few
CASSKGRNTEAFF
TGTGCCAGCAGCAAGGGGCGTAACACTGAAGCTTTCTTT
>TRBV6-1|TRBJ1-5|-|once
CASSEEEVFHPRQPQHF
TGTGCCAGCAGTGAAGAAGAAGTTTTCCATCCTCGGCAGCCCCAGCATTTT
>TRBV7-9|TRBJ1-2|TRBD1|once
CASSWDRIYTF
TGTGCCAGCAGCTGGGACAGGATCTACACCTTC
>TRBV6-2/TRBV6-3|TRBJ2-5|TRBD2|-
CASSYGPGLAEETQYF
TGTGCCAGCAGTTACGGACCGGGACTAGCGGAAGAGACCCAGTACTTC
>TRBV25-1|TRBJ1-3|-|-
CASSPAGSSGNTIYF
TGTGCCAGCAGTCCCGCAGGCAGCTCTGGAAACACCATATATTTT
>TRBV2|TRBJ2-7|-|once
CASSIQGIGEQYF
TGTGCCAGCAGTATACAGGGAATAGGAGAGCAGTACTTC
>TRBV24-1|TRBJ2-2|TRBD1|-
CATSDSPGQGNTGELFF
TGTGCCACCAGTGATTCCCCGGGACAGGGGAACACCGGGGAGCTGTTTTTT
>TRBV5-1|TRBJ1-1|-|-
CASRGETEAFF
TGCGCCAGCAGGGGAGAAACTGAAGCTTTCTTT
>TRBV5-1|TRBJ2-2|-|-
CASSFGEETGELFF
TGCGCCAGCAGCTTCGGCGAGGAGACCGGGGAGCTGTTTTTT
>TRBV5-1|TRBJ1-2|-|-
CASSLGGFSRANYGYTF
TGCGCCAGCAGCTTGGGAGGGTTCAGCAGAGCTAACTATGGCTACACCTTC
>TRBV3-1/TRBV3-2|TRBJ1-3|TRBD1|-
CASSQRLTGSGNTIYF
TGTGCCAGCAGCCAACGGTTGACAGGGTCTGGAAACACCATATATTTT
>TRBV7-2|TRBJ1-1|-|-
CASSYSRGTEAFF
TGTGCCAGCAGCTACTCCCGGGGCACTGAAGCTTTCTTT
>TRBV3-1/TRBV3-2|TRBJ1-4|-|-
CASSQDLEVEKLFF
TGTGCCAGCAGCCAAGATTTGGAGGTCGAAAAACTGTTTTTT
>TRBV5-1|TRBJ1-5|TRBD1|-
CASSLGDSSNQPQHF
TGCGCCAGCAGCTTGGGGGACAGCTCCAATCAGCCCCAGCATTTT
>TRBV6-5|TRBJ2-7|TRBD2|-
CASSYSGAGVTYEQYF
TGTGCCAGCAGTTACTCAGGGGCGGGGGTGACCTACGAGCAGTACTTC
>TRBV4-3|TRBJ1-6|-|few
CASSQGVDNSPLHF
TGCGCCAGCAGCCAAGGAGTAGATAATTCACCCCTCCACTTT